This T cell receptor beta chain was sequenced in a study of regulatory T cells in long-lasting Graves disease (dated by TCRdb to 2020 to 2023). In terms of the full investigation: Newly diagnosed Graves' disease patients had taken antithyroid drugs for less than 3 months. This study used TCR sequencing and RNA sequencing of peripheral blood to compare persistent Graves' disease patients against newly diagnosed Graves' disease patients. The study was registered as a clinical trial and conducted in China. A total of some 35 samples underwent TCR sequencing: around 13 from persistent and around 20 from newly diagnosed Graves' disease patients.

What the study reported, not specific to this receptor: The small sample size was acknowledged by the authors as a limitation that may reduce accuracy. Compared with newly diagnosed patients, patients with persistent Graves' disease had lower TCR Shannon entropy and fewer highly expanded clones, which suggests clonal expansion. Only the TCR beta chain was sequenced and analyzed. Patients with persistent disease shared more public clonotypes (fewer than 3,000) than newly diagnosed patients did (approximately 1,000). Only peripheral blood was studied, because thyroid tissue, the primary lesion, was inaccessible.

Concerning this clonotype itself: This receptor's antigen is unknown. No qualities accompany the bases; no much larger clone lies one base away.

The meaning of the sample's time point label: newly diagnosed GD, antithyroid drugs for less than 3 months. For both TCR sequencing and RNA sequencing, RNA was extracted from PBMCs using TRIzol. The diagnosis of Graves' disease was made according to American Thyroid Association guidelines. Recruitment of patients was carried out at an endocrinology department in Xi'an, China. From each patient, around 9 milliliters of peripheral blood was collected into an EDTA anticoagulant tube. Ficoll Paque Plus density gradient separation was used to isolate PBMCs, and no additional T cell sorting was done. RNA quality was checked with an Agilent 2100 Bioanalyzer and agarose gel, and concentration with a NanoDrop 2000. Library creation used multiplex PCR. Sequencing relied on an Illumina HiSeq 4000. TCR beta libraries were built with iRepertoire HTBI primers and Arm-PCR amplification of CDR3 regions. Before sequencing, the PCR products underwent gel purification. On the study's bioinformatics: Gene usage analysis of CDR3 amino acid clonotypes relied on the 60 or so TRBV and about 13 TRBJ segments identified across samples. COPE and FqMerger were used to merge filtered high-quality paired reads into contigs. BLAST was used to align contigs to the IMGT TRBV, TRBD and TRBJ reference genes, and CDR3 was defined following IMGT. Highly expanded clones were defined as clonotypes with a frequency above 0.1%. Shannon entropy was used to measure repertoire diversity, and the Gini coefficient was used to measure V-J evenness. A clonotype found in more than one individual was treated as public. Starting from the raw public reads, TCRdb applied fastp trimming at Q25, assembled clones with MiXCR and retained in-frame beta chains. Rows are combined by CDR3 protein, so each entry shows the most common genes and DNA. These V and J calls derive from TCRdb rather than the authors' analysis. The sample includes some 600,000 distinct CDR3 sequences, with 15% to 20% observed a single time. The top ten clonotypes cover about 11% of the sample.

These data were also reused for a study on T cells in Graves' hyperthyroidism and ophthalmopathy. According to the second study: A patient counted as having stable Graves' hyperthyroidism if no progression to ophthalmopathy occurred over 18 months of follow-up. Hyperthyroidism patients were aged 18 to 65 years and newly diagnosed, with disease duration of less than 2 months. Exclusion was applied to patients with uncontrolled infections, other autoimmune diseases, pregnancy or lactation. Diagnoses relied on clinical symptoms, serum thyroxine and TRAb, thyroid ultrasound and orbital computed tomography. For the first round of RT-PCR on the TCR CDR3, the HTBI primer set was used together with the Qiagen OneStep RT-PCR kit. Blood samples also contained most of the expanded thyroid clonotypes (frequency above 0.001), which suggests that blood repertoires may reflect thyroid immune responses. Ophthalmopathy was separated from stable hyperthyroidism by a 13 V-J signature model, with about 88% sensitivity and approximately 84% specificity obtained in cross-validation and 80%/75% obtained in testing. In validation, progression to ophthalmopathy was predicted by the model with nearly 71% sensitivity and approximately 78% specificity, a median of about 6 months before onset. A discovery cohort of 95 to 100 patients, 43 with Graves' ophthalmopathy and about 58 with stable Graves' hyperthyroidism, was used to find distinguishing TCR V-J signatures. Whether ophthalmopathy could be predicted prospectively was tested in an independent validation cohort made up of roughly 19 hyperthyroidism patients plus 17 patients who later progressed to ophthalmopathy. The 75 to 100 discovery patients were divided at random into training and test sets in a 7:3 ratio. In roughly six Graves' hyperthyroidism patients, the study also compared T-cell repertoires from thyroid tissue with T-cell repertoires from blood. After sampling, hyperthyroidism patients received methimazole starting at 30 mg daily, and ophthalmopathy patients received high-dose intravenous methylprednisolone. The libraries were constructed in a second round of multiplex PCR and then size-selected and purified. Libraries were sequenced paired-end with 100 bp reads on an Illumina HiSeq2000. SOAPnuke was used to process the raw data, removing reads that contained adapters or uncalled bases, had a mean Phred below 15, or lacked an exact match to the constant primer or identifier. COPE v1.2.5 was used to merge high-quality paired reads, and clonotypes were defined as unique nucleotide sequences. MiTCR v1.1 was used to align the clonotypes against IMGT TRBV, TRBD and TRBJ reference segments. The analysis was restricted to V-J combinations with a frequency above 0.0001, which together covered just over 98% of the repertoires. The TCS score was defined as the ratio of F50 (clonal expansion) to E x V (chaos), calculated using BLOSUM62-based TCRdist between CDR3 peptides within each V-J. Welch's t-statistics and random forest reduced around 520 V-J features to 13, which were used in a naive Bayes classifier (R e1071). No statistical method was used to fix the sample size in advance, and group allocation was not hidden from the investigators. According to the paper, TCR Vbeta CDR3 sequencing was carried out on approximately 140 peripheral blood samples, which came from over 40 ophthalmopathy, 70 to 80 hyperthyroidism and roughly 17 progressor patients.

The sequenced sample was peripheral blood mononuclear cells (PBMCs), obtained at new diagnosis, from a patient treated with antithyroid drugs. The TCR comes from a man aged 18 to 29 with Graves disease. Donor details come from another sample of the same person, matched by shared clones.

The CDR3: CASSRYRDGFEAFF. In nucleotide form, the sequence is TGTGCCAGCAGCCGGTACCGGGACGGATTTGAAGCTTTCTTT. Rearrangement joined TRBV12-3 or TRBV12-4 to TRBJ1-1, and the D gene may be TRBD1, 5 bases matching. V loses 6 bases, J loses 7 bases, and the germline ends lie 18 bases apart. The CDR3 spans 14 residues, from the cysteine through the phenylalanine. Just CDR3 DNA is preserved here, 42 bases in frame from base 1.